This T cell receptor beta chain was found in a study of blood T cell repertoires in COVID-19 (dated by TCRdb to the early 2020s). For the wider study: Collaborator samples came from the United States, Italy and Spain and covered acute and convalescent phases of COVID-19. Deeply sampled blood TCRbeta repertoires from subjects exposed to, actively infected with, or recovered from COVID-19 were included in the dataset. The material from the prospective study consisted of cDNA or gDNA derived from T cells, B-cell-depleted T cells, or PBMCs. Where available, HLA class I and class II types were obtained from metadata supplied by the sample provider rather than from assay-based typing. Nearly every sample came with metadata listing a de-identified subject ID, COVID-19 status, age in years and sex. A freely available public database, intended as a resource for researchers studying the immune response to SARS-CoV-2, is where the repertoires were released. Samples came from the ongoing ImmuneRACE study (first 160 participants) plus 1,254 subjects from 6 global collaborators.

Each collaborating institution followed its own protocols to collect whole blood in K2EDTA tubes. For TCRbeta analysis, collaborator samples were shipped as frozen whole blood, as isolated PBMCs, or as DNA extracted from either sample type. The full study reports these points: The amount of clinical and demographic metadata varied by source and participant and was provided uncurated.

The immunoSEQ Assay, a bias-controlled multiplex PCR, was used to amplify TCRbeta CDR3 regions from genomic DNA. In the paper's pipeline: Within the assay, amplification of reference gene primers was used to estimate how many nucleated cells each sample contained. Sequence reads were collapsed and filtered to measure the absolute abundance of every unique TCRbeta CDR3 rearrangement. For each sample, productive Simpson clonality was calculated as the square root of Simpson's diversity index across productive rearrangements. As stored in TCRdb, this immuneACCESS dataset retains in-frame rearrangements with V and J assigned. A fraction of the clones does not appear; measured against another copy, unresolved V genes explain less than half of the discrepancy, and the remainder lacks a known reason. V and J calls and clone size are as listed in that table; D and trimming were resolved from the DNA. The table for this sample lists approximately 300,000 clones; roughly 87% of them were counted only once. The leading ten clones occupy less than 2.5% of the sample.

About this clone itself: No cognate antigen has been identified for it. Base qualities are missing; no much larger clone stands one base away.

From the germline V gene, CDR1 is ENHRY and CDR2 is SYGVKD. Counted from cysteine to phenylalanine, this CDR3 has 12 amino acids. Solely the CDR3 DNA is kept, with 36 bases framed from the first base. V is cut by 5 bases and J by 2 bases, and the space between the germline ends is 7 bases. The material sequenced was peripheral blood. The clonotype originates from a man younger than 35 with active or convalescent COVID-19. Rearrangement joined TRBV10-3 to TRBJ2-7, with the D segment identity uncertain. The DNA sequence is TGTGCCATCAGTTCTCCCCCCTACGAGCAGTACTTC. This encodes CAISSPPYEQYF.